Following are 29 T cell receptor beta chains from one sample sequenced in a study of T cells in Graves' hyperthyroidism and ophthalmopathy. The CDR3 regions of TCR beta were amplified from RNA transcripts. A first-round RT-PCR of the TCR CDR3 used the HTBI primer set. TCRdb analysed the multiplex PCR reads with MiXCR anew, one entry per CDR3 protein. The sample includes approximately 530,000 distinct CDR3 sequences, just under 20% of them seen just once. Sequencing used blood. The source is a man between 40 and 49 years old with Graves' ophthalmopathy.

This clonotype occurred a few times. The chain links TRBV5-5 to TRBJ2-1; 7 bases line up with TRBD2. The CDR3 spans 17 residues. Germline values: CDR1 SGHKS, CDR2 YYEKEE (reference sequence). V trimming: 3 bases; J trimming: 6 bases; junction bases outside the gene matches: 15. The DNA for the CDR3 is TGTGCCAGCAGCTCCACCGGGGGGACTTCCAACCGCAATGAGCAGTTCTTC. The encoded protein is CASSSTGGTSNRNEQFF. Complete variable domain (other parts from reference TRBV5-5 and TRBJ2-1): DAGVTQSPTHLIKTRGQQVTLRCSPISGHKSVSWYQQVLGQGPQFIFQYYEKEERGRGNFPDRFSARQFPNYSSELNVNALLLGDSALYLCASSSTGGTSNRNEQFFGPGTRLTVL.

This clonotype was observed a handful of times. This rearrangement joins TRBV15 to TRBJ2-3, with D tentatively TRBD1 or TRBD2 (6 bases each). The V gene's germline CDR1 is LNHNV and CDR2 YYDKDF (reference sequence). The CDR3 runs 18 residues. V was trimmed by 3 bases and J by 4 bases, leaving 23 bases between them. CDR3 sequence reads: CATSSPTLTGAVADTQYF. Written as DNA, the CDR3 is TGTGCCACCAGCAGTCCAACCCTGACGGGGGCGGTAGCAGATACGCAGTATTTT.

The sample holds a few counts of this clonotype. The rearrangement uses TRBV7-9 and TRBJ2-7, with D hard to call. Trimming shortened V by 8 bases and J by 5 bases, and 10 bases separated the two germline ends. The CDR3 has 11 amino acids. CDR1 and CDR2 (germline): SEHNR, FQNEAQ (reference sequence). CDR3: CASRSGDEQYF. The CDR3 DNA reads TGTGCCAGCCGGTCGGGCGACGAGCAGTACTTC.

The CDR3: CASRIRGGGRNEKLFF. DNA for the CDR3: TGTGCCAGCAGAATAAGGGGGGGGGGGCGTAATGAAAAACTGTTTTTT. The chain couples TRBV27 to TRBJ1-4; a weak D match, TRBD1 (6 bases). V dropped 6 bases and J dropped 4 bases, with 18 bases sitting between them. Germline V gene data show CDR1 as MNHEY and CDR2 as SMNVEV (reference sequence). The CDR3 has 16 residues.

There are many counts of this clonotype. J is TRBJ1-4 and V is TRBV20-1, with D possibly matching TRBD1 (6 bases). V lost 0 bases and J lost 5, with 10 bases in between. CDR1 is DFQATT and CDR2 is SNEGSKA in the germline V gene (reference sequence). The CDR3 is made up of 14 amino acids. CDR3 nucleotides: TGCAGTGCTAGAGATGAGGGGGGGAATGAAAAACTGTTTTTT. Its protein is CSARDEGGNEKLFF.

This clonotype was seen more than once but under ten times. The chain has TRBV5-5 and TRBJ2-7; D is perhaps TRBD2 (6 bases). V was pared by 5 bases and J by 4 bases, with 19 bases between. In germline, CDR1 is SGHKS, CDR2 YYEKEE (reference sequence). The CDR3 has 15 amino acids. CDR3 nucleotide sequence: TGTGCCAGCAGTCCTACCGGGACTTCTTTGTACGAGCAGTACTTC. Encoded protein: CASSPTGTSLYEQYF.

This clonotype has at least ten counts. This rearrangement joins TRBV6-1 to TRBJ2-7, with 7 bases that match TRBD2. Germline V CDR1 and CDR2: MNHNS, SASEGT. V trimming: 6 bases; J trimming: 2 bases; junction bases outside the gene matches: 7. The CDR3 is 14 amino acids. Written as DNA, the CDR3 is TGTGCCAGCAGAGATACCGGGACTACCTACGAGCAGTACTTC. Amino acids: CASRDTGTTYEQYF.

The chain uses TRBV5-1 and TRBJ2-3; 8 nucleotides agree with TRBD2. From germline, CDR1 is SGHRS and CDR2 YFSETQ. J was trimmed by 0 bases and V by 3 bases; bases with no gene match: 3. The CDR3 has 15 amino acids. CDR3 sequence reads: CASSSVAGSTDTQYF. The CDR3 DNA is TGCGCCAGCAGCTCCGTAGCGGGGAGCACAGATACGCAGTATTTT. The complete variable domain, with remaining parts taken from reference TRBV5-1 and TRBJ2-3, reads KAGVTQTPRYLIKTRGQQVTLSCSPISGHRSVSWYQQTPGQGLQFLFEYFSETQRNKGNFPGRFSGRQFSNSRSEMNVSTLELGDSALYLCASSSVAGSTDTQYFGPGTRLTVL.

This clonotype was seen only a few times. The CDR3 loop is CSACTLGGAETQYF. In DNA form, the CDR3 reads TGCAGTGCATGCACTTTAGGGGGCGCAGAGACCCAGTACTTC. The rearrangement joins TRBV20-1 to TRBJ2-5, with 7 bases matching TRBD1. Per the germline V gene, CDR1 is DFQATT and CDR2 is SNEGSKA (reference sequence). CDR3 length equals 14 residues. V was pared by 6 bases and J by 4 bases, with 11 bases of the junction left unmatched.

In its sample, this clonotype was seen a few times. J is TRBJ2-3 and V is TRBV10-3; 7 nucleotides line up with TRBD2. The V gene's germline CDR1 is ENHRY and CDR2 SYGVKD. The CDR3 is 12 residues long. V was pared by 2 bases and J by 9 bases, with 2 bases of the junction left unmatched. The CDR3 loop is CAISEGTNTQYF. DNA of the CDR3: TGTGCCATCAGTGAGGGGACTAACACGCAGTATTTT.

This CDR3 reads CASSEGHTAAKNIQYF. For the CDR3, the DNA is TGCGCCAGCAGTGAAGGACATACTGCGGCCAAAAACATTCAGTACTTC. The chain carries TRBV10-2 and TRBJ2-4; D might be TRBD1 (5 bases). Germline V CDR1 and CDR2: WSHSY, SAAADI. The V gene lost 3 bases and the J gene lost 1 base, with 13 bases spanning the gap. This CDR3 contains 16 residues.

This clonotype was observed a handful of times. The chain joins TRBV14 to TRBJ2-2, with 7 bases lining up with TRBD2. The CDR3 sequence is 17 residues long. Trimming removed 4 bases from V and 0 bases from J; junction bases left unmatched: 8. CDR1 SGHDN and CDR2 FVKESK come from the germline V gene. The CDR3 coding sequence is TGTGCCAGCAGCCCCAGCGGGATTGGAACGAACACCGGGGAGCTGTTTTTT. Its protein product is CASSPSGIGTNTGELFF.

This clonotype was observed many times. This chain connects TRBV7-8 to TRBJ2-5; TRBD2 matches at 11 bases. The CDR3 loop spans 14 amino acids. Germline V lookup: CDR1 SGHVS, CDR2 FQNEAQ. The junction had 3 bases not matched to a gene; V was cut back by 5 bases and J by 4 bases. This chain's CDR3 is CASSETSGRETQYF. CDR3 coding DNA: TGTGCCAGCAGCGAAACTAGCGGGAGAGAGACCCAGTACTTC. Together with reference TRBV7-8 and TRBJ2-5, the CDR3 gives the full variable domain: GAGVSQSPRYKVAKRGQDVALRCDPISGHVSLFWYQQALGQGPEFLTYFQNEAQLDKSGLPSDRFFAERPEGSVSTLKIQRTQQEDSAVYLCASSETSGRETQYFGPGTRLLVL.

This clonotype was counted ten times or more. The gene calls are TRBV6-1 and TRBJ2-3, with TRBD1 matching 8 bases. The junction had 15 bases not matched to a gene; V was cut back by 7 bases and J by 3 bases. The CDR3 loop spans 17 amino acids. Looked up from germline, CDR1 is MNHNS and CDR2 is SASEGT. Here the CDR3 reads CASTTPGQGFGTDTQYF. The CDR3 DNA reads as TGTGCCAGCACCACCCCCGGACAGGGTTTTGGGACAGATACGCAGTATTTT.

This clonotype was seen at least ten times. This chain connects TRBV7-3 to TRBJ2-5; no clear D gene. V was pared by 2 bases and J by 1 base, with 5 bases between. The CDR3 has 13 residues. CDR1 and CDR2 (germline): SGHTA, FQGTGA. The CDR3 DNA sequence: TGTGCCAGCAGCTTAGTTCTCCAAGAGACCCAGTACTTC. This sequence encodes CASSLVLQETQYF.

This clonotype showed up many times. This chain links TRBV28 with TRBJ2-5, with D tentatively TRBD2 (5 bases). The V gene lost 6 bases and the J gene lost 5 bases, with 22 bases spanning the gap. This CDR3 is 16 amino acids long. From germline, CDR1 is MDHEN and CDR2 SYDVKM. The DNA for the CDR3 is TGTGCCAGCAGCCGAATGGAGCGAAGTCGAGGGGAGACCCAGTACTTC. Its translation: CASSRMERSRGETQYF.

This clonotype showed up many times. The rearrangement uses TRBV30 and TRBJ1-2, with D possibly matching TRBD1 (5 bases). The CDR3 consists of 15 residues. V shed 0 bases and J shed 0 bases, with 11 bases lying between them. CDR1 and CDR2 from the germline V gene are GTSNPN and SVGIG (reference sequence). As DNA, the CDR3 is TGTGCCTGGAGTGTATCAGGGATAGCTAACTATGGCTACACCTTC. Amino acid sequence: CAWSVSGIANYGYTF.

The chain has TRBV4-1 and TRBJ2-2; perhaps TRBD1 as D (6 bases). V was shortened by 2 bases and J by 0 bases, with 13 bases between the two germline ends. The germline V gene has CDR1 MGHRA and CDR2 YSYEKL. The CDR3 has 17 amino acids. The CDR3 DNA sequence: TGCGCCAGCAGCCAACGGGTGGCAGGGGCGAACACCGGGGAGCTGTTTTTT. Its protein is CASSQRVAGANTGELFF.

This clonotype was observed a few times. J is TRBJ1-1 and V is TRBV6-6; D gene unclear. Per the germline V gene, CDR1 is MNHNY and CDR2 is SVGAGI (reference sequence). This CDR3 is built from 15 residues. The V end was cut by 0 bases, the J end by 7 bases, with 15 bases between. This CDR3 reads CASSYSHPGVGEAFF. In DNA form, the CDR3 reads TGTGCCAGCAGTTACTCACACCCTGGCGTCGGTGAAGCTTTCTTT.

The rearrangement uses TRBV20-1 and TRBJ2-1; D unresolved. The CDR3 totals 16 residues. Trimming took off 4 bases at V and 10 bases at J, with 26 bases between the two ends. Germline V gene lookup returns CDR1 DFQATT and CDR2 SNEGSKA (reference sequence). The CDR3: CSAKGLGDSRVWEQFF. The CDR3 coding sequence is TGCAGTGCTAAGGGTTTAGGAGACTCCCGGGTATGGGAGCAGTTCTTC.

The rearrangement uses TRBV30 and TRBJ2-3; D is unclear. Germline CDR1 GTSNPN, CDR2 SVGIG (reference sequence). With 3 bases removed from V and 2 bases from J, the gap between germline ends came to 15 bases. CDR3 size: 15 residues. CDR3 residues: CAWSGRAINTDTQYF. Written as DNA, the CDR3 is TGTGCCTGGAGCGGGCGAGCGATAAACACAGATACGCAGTATTTT.

This clonotype appeared once. Germline is not matched at one junction end, which may reflect a read error. The chain has TRBV7-2 and TRBJ2-6; 8 nucleotides align to TRBD2. The CDR3 runs to 17 residues. From germline, CDR1 is SGHTA and CDR2 FQGNSA. This CDR3 is CASSSTSGYSGANALTF. Written as DNA, the CDR3 is TGTGCCAGCAGCTCCACTAGCGGCTACTCTGGGGCCAACGCCCTGACTTTC. The full variable domain, rest sourced from reference TRBV7-2 and TRBJ2-6, is GAGVSQSPSNKVTEKGKDVELRCDPISGHTALYWYRQSLGQGLEFLIYFQGNSAPDKSGLPSDRFSAERTGGSVSTLTIQRTQQEDSAVYLCASSSTSGYSGANALTFGAGSRLTVL.

The J gene is TRBJ1-1, the V gene TRBV6-1; 7 bases are shared with TRBD1. In germline, CDR1 is MNHNS, CDR2 SASEGT. The J segment lost 6 bases and the V segment lost 5 bases, leaving 6 bases of the junction unmatched. This CDR3 has 13 amino acids. This CDR3 reads CASSFQGGAEAFF. CDR3 in DNA: TGTGCCAGCAGTTTCCAGGGGGGGGCTGAAGCTTTCTTT.

This clonotype was seen only a few times. This chain links TRBV5-1 with TRBJ1-3; 8 positions match TRBD1. The CDR3 length is 16 residues. Trimming removed 4 bases from V and 0 bases from J; junction bases left unmatched: 6. The germline CDR1 and CDR2 sequences are SGHRS and YFSETQ. The CDR3 coding sequence is TGCGCCAGCAGCACGGGACAGGAGAGCTCTGGAAACACCATATATTTT. Amino acid sequence: CASSTGQESSGNTIYF. Drawing the rest from reference TRBV5-1 and TRBJ1-3, the complete variable domain is KAGVTQTPRYLIKTRGQQVTLSCSPISGHRSVSWYQQTPGQGLQFLFEYFSETQRNKGNFPGRFSGRQFSNSRSEMNVSTLELGDSALYLCASSTGQESSGNTIYFGEGSWLTVV.

The chain joins TRBV25-1 to TRBJ2-6; D is ambiguous. The V end was cut by 3 bases, the J end by 2 bases, with 8 bases between. The CDR3 runs 15 residues. Germline values: CDR1 MGHDK, CDR2 SYGVNS. The CDR3 coding sequence is TGTGCCAGCAGTGACACCCGTCCTGGGGCCAACGTCCTGACTTTC. Amino acids: CASSDTRPGANVLTF.

The sample holds many counts of this clonotype. The chain carries TRBV30 and TRBJ2-5, with a weak D call TRBD2 (5 bases). The CDR3 is made up of 14 amino acids. The germline CDR1 and CDR2 sequences are GTSNPN and SVGIG (reference sequence). Trimming removed 3 bases at V and 3 bases at J, with 14 bases between. CDR3 sequence: CAWRRAGREETQYF. DNA for the CDR3: TGTGCCTGGAGGCGGGCGGGTCGGGAAGAGACCCAGTACTTC.

There are many counts of this clonotype. An end of the junction differs from the germline gene, which may be a read error. V is TRBV7-6 and J is TRBJ2-7; 9 bases line up with TRBD2. The germline CDR1 and CDR2 sequences are SGHVS and FNYEAQ. The CDR3 totals 19 residues. CDR3 in amino acids: CASSYALIPGTSSSCEQYF. The CDR3, as DNA: TGTGCCAGCAGCTACGCTCTAATACCGGGGACTAGCTCGTCCTGCGAGCAGTACTTC.

There are a few counts of this clonotype. The rearrangement joins TRBV10-3 to TRBJ2-7; 7 positions agree with TRBD2. Germline lookup yields CDR1 ENHRY and CDR2 SYGVKD. CDR3 size: 15 residues. Trimming took 2 bases from V and 4 from J; bases not matched to a gene: 8. Here the CDR3 reads CAISEGGRTRYEQYF. Here the CDR3 DNA reads TGTGCCATCAGTGAGGGCGGGAGAACAAGATACGAGCAGTACTTC.

The chain joins TRBV12-3 or TRBV12-4 to TRBJ1-2, with 7 bases identical to TRBD1. J gave up 4 bases and V 8 bases, and 10 bases lay outside the gene matches. There are 14 residues in the CDR3. The CDR3 nucleotides read TGTGCCAGCTCCAGAGCAGGGGGAGTCTATGGCTACACCTTC. Its translation is CASSRAGGVYGYTF.